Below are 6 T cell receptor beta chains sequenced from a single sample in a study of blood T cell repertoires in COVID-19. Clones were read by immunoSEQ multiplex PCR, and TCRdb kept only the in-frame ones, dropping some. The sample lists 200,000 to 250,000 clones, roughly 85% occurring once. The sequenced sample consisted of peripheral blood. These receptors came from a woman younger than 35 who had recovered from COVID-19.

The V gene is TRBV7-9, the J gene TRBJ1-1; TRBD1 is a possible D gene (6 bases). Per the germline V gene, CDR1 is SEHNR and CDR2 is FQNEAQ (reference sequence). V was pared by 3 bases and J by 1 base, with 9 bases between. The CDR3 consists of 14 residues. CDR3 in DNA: TGTGCCAGCAGCTTTCGGGGGGCGAACACTGAAGCTTTCTTT. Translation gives CASSFRGANTEAFF.

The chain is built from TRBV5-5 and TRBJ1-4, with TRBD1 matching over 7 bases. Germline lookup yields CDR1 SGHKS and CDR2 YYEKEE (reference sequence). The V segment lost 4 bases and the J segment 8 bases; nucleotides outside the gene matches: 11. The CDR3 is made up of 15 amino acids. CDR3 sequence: CASSGATGKSEKLFF. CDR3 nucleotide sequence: TGTGCCAGCAGCGGAGCGACAGGGAAGTCGGAAAAACTGTTTTTT. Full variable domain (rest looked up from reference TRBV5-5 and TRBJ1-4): DAGVTQSPTHLIKTRGQQVTLRCSPISGHKSVSWYQQVLGQGPQFIFQYYEKEERGRGNFPDRFSARQFPNYSSELNVNALLLGDSALYLCASSGATGKSEKLFFGSGTQLSVL.

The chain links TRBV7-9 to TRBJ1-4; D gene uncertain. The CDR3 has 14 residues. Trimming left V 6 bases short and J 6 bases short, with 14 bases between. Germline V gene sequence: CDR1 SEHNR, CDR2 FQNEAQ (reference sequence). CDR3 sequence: CASRLGPGDEKLFF. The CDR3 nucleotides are TGTGCCAGCAGGCTTGGACCGGGAGATGAAAAACTGTTTTTT.

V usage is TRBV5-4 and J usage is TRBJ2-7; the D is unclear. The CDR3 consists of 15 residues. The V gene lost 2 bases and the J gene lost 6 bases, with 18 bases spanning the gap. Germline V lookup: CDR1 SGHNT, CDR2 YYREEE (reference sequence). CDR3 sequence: CASSFSISDSGEQYF. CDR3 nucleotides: TGTGCCAGCAGCTTCAGTATTTCGGATTCGGGCGAGCAGTACTTC.

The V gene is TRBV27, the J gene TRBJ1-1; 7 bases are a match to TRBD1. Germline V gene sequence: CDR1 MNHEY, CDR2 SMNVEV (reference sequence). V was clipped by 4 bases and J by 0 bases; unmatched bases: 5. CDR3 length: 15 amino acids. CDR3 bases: TGTGCCAGCAGTTACCGACAGGGACTGAACACTGAAGCTTTCTTT. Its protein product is CASSYRQGLNTEAFF.

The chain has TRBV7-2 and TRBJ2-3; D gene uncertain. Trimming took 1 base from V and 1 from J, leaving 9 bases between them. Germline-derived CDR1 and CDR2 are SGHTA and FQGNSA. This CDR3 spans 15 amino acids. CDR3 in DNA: TGTGCCAGCAGCTTAGTACGTTTAGGCACAGATACGCAGTATTTT. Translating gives CASSLVRLGTDTQYF.